These 8 T cell receptor beta chains were sequenced from one sample in a study of blood T cells in healthy people across ages. Next came a second PCR, run for 7 to 11 cycles, which used a sample-barcoded 5' primer along with a J-beta primer mix. MiXCR was run by TCRdb on the 5' RACE reads, yielding one entry per CDR3 protein. The table lists 900,000 to 950,000 distinct CDR3 sequences, almost 30% of them singletons. These data are also associated with another study on T cells of mothers and their children.

Sequencing was performed on blood. The receptor set was obtained from a woman aged 40-49 years in good health.

This clonotype was detected only a few times. A much larger clone lies a single base off, so this may be a read error. The chain carries TRBV15 and TRBJ2-5; D may be TRBD1 or TRBD2 (5 bases each). The J call may be in error: the DNA end matches TRBJ2-1 better. CDR1 and CDR2 (germline): LNHNV, YYDKDF (reference sequence). CDR3 length: 17 residues. The CDR3 is CATSRGLSGSGQETQFF. As DNA, the CDR3 is TGTGCCACCAGCAGAGGGTTGTCAGGGAGCGGTCAAGAGACCCAGTTCTTC.

The chain couples TRBV2 to TRBJ2-3, with TRBD2 as a possible D gene (6 bases). The germline CDR1 and CDR2 sequences are SNHLY and FYNNEI. This CDR3 is 13 amino acids long. Trimming left V 8 bases short and J 0 bases short, with 9 bases between. The CDR3 loop is CASLGTSTDTQYF. The CDR3 DNA reads as TGTGCCAGCTTAGGGACTAGCACAGATACGCAGTATTTT.

Many counts were recorded for this clonotype. This chain uses TRBV20-1 with TRBJ2-2; no clear D. This CDR3 comprises 13 residues. The ends were cut back, 3 bases at V and 4 bases at J, with 9 bases in the middle. CDR1 is DFQATT and CDR2 is SNEGSKA in the germline V gene (reference sequence). This chain's CDR3 is CSARRGGTGELFF. The CDR3 DNA reads TGCAGTGCTAGGAGAGGCGGCACCGGGGAGCTGTTTTTT.

The DNA for the CDR3 is TGTGCCAGCAGTCTTTGGGAGCTTGCAGATACGCAGTATTTT. It translates to CASSLWELADTQYF. This chain joins TRBV12-3 or TRBV12-4 and TRBJ2-3, with D possibly matching TRBD2 (5 bases). The CDR3 length is 14 residues. Trimming pared 5 bases from V and 4 bases from J, leaving 13 bases between.

The V gene is TRBV9, the J gene TRBJ2-1; D perhaps matches TRBD2 (6 bases). The germline V gene has CDR1 SGDLS and CDR2 YYNGEE. This CDR3 has 17 amino acids. V was clipped by 3 bases and J by 7 bases, with 23 bases between them. CDR3 loop: CASSAAQIKTRGNEQFF. The CDR3 DNA reads as TGTGCCAGCAGCGCAGCACAGATAAAGACCCGGGGGAATGAGCAGTTCTTC.

This clonotype was found a few times. The V call is TRBV7-2, the J call TRBJ2-3; D remains ambiguous. CDR3 length equals 18 residues. V was trimmed by 3 bases and J by 1 base, leaving 20 bases between them. Germline assignment: CDR1 SGHTA and CDR2 FQGNSA. The CDR3 protein is CASSFPHHGGGGTDTQYF. As DNA, the CDR3 is TGTGCCAGCAGCTTCCCTCACCACGGCGGCGGAGGCACAGATACGCAGTATTTT.

Only a few counts were recorded for this clonotype. The CDR3 DNA reads as TGCGCCAGCAGCTGGGACGGACAGATTAATGAAAAACTGTTTTTT. Its translation: CASSWDGQINEKLFF. This chain joins TRBV5-1 and TRBJ1-4; TRBD1 might be the D (6 bases). CDR3 length: 15 residues. V lost 3 bases and J 4 bases, leaving 13 bases between the germline ends. Germline CDR1 reads SGHRS; CDR2 reads YFSETQ.

A word on this clonotype: A much larger clone sits a single nucleotide away, making a read error possible. This chain uses TRBV12-3 or TRBV12-4 with TRBJ2-1; 8 nucleotides agree with TRBD2. This CDR3 is 15 amino acids long. For the CDR3, the DNA is TGTGCCAGCTCCGGCGCGGGGGGATACTACAATGAGCAGTGCTTC. Translated: CASSGAGGYYNEQCF.